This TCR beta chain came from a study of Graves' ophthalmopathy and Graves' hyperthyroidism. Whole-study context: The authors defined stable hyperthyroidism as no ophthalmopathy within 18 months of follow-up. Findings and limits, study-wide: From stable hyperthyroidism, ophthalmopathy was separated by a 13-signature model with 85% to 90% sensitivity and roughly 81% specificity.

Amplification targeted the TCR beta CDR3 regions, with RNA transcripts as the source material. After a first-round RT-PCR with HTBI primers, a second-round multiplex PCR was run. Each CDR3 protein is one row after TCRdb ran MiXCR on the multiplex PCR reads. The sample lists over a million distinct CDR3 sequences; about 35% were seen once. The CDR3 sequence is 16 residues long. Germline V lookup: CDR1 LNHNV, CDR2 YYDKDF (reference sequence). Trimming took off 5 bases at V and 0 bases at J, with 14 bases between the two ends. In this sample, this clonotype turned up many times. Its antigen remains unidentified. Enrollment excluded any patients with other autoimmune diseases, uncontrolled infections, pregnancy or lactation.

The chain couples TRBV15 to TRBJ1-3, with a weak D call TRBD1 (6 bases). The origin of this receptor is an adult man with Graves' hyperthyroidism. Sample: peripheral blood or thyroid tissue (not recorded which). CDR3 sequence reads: CATSERQASSGNTIYF. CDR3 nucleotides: TGTGCCACCAGCGAACGACAGGCTAGCTCTGGAAACACCATATATTTT.